The next 22 T cell receptor beta chains were all read from a single sample in a study of blood T cell repertoires in COVID-19. Some clones are missing from TCRdb's copy, which holds only in-frame ones; the method was immunoSEQ multiplex PCR. Of 350,000 to 400,000 clones listed, about 89% were seen once; the top ten hold about 1.9%. Source material: PBMCs or T cells enriched from blood (not recorded which). The receptors come from a man aged 35 to 55 in a cohort exposed to, infected with or recovered from COVID-19 (not recorded which).

The genes are TRBV6-5 and TRBJ2-5; D is unclear. Trimming removed 5 bases at V and 4 bases at J, with 11 bases between. Germline lookup yields CDR1 MNHEY and CDR2 SVGAGI. The CDR3 sequence is 13 residues long. The CDR3 loop reads CASSRLSGETQYF. CDR3 coding DNA: TGTGCCAGCAGTAGACTGTCGGGAGAGACCCAGTACTTC.

The rearrangement links TRBV2 to TRBJ2-5; D not resolved. Germline V gene sequence: CDR1 SNHLY, CDR2 FYNNEI. This CDR3 contains 13 residues. V lost 3 bases, J lost 5 bases, and 10 bases lay in between. DNA for the CDR3: TGTGCCAGCAGTGACGGCCTAGGTGAGACCCAGTACTTC. Translating gives CASSDGLGETQYF.

This chain joins TRBV3-1 (or the pseudogene TRBV3-2) and TRBJ2-7; D might be TRBD1 (6 bases). The V gene lost 2 bases and the J gene lost 4 bases, with 12 bases spanning the gap. The V gene's germline CDR1 is LGHDT and CDR2 YNNKEL (reference sequence). The CDR3 has 14 residues. The CDR3, as DNA: TGTGCCAGCAGCCAAACGACAGGATCATACGAGCAGTACTTC. It is translated as CASSQTTGSYEQYF.

The chain carries TRBV2 and TRBJ2-2, with 9 nucleotides matching TRBD2. Germline-derived CDR1 and CDR2 are SNHLY and FYNNEI. Trimming took 6 bases from V and 6 from J; bases not matched to a gene: 8. The CDR3 loop spans 15 amino acids. CDR3 DNA sequence: TGTGCCAGCAGGTCGAGTAGCGGGAGTCCCGGGGAGCTGTTTTTT. Translating gives CASRSSSGSPGELFF.

The V call is TRBV6-5, the J call TRBJ1-2, with D possibly TRBD1 on 5 matching bases. Trimming pared 2 bases from V and 8 bases from J, leaving 15 bases between. Germline V gene sequence: CDR1 MNHEY, CDR2 SVGAGI. This CDR3 contains 14 residues. The CDR3 coding sequence is TGTGCCAGCAGTTACACCCCCGCAGGGAAAGGCTACACCTTC. Protein product: CASSYTPAGKGYTF.

The genes are TRBV28 and TRBJ1-6, with 7 bases fitting TRBD1. The junction had 4 bases not matched to a gene; V was cut back by 11 bases and J by 3 bases. CDR1 MDHEN and CDR2 SYDVKM come from the germline V gene. CDR3 length: 13 amino acids. The CDR3 DNA reads TGTGCCGGGGGGACAGACTATAATTCACCCCTCCACTTT. It is translated as CAGGTDYNSPLHF.

This chain connects TRBV30 to TRBJ2-2, with D maybe TRBD2 (6 bases). Germline CDR1 reads GTSNPN; CDR2 reads SVGIG (reference sequence). The CDR3 covers 14 residues. Trimming cost V 2 bases and J 9 bases, with 16 bases left between them. The CDR3 sequence: CAWSRKFGGWELFF. The CDR3 region has the DNA TGTGCCTGGAGTCGGAAGTTCGGGGGATGGGAGCTGTTTTTT.

This clone was counted only a few times. The V call is TRBV7-7, the J call TRBJ2-1; TRBD2 matches 10 bases. CDR3 length equals 15 residues. Germline V CDR1 and CDR2: SSHAT, FNYEAQ (reference sequence). J was trimmed by 6 bases and V by 6 bases; bases with no gene match: 8. The CDR3 sequence is CASSSSSGSGNEQFF. In DNA, the CDR3 is TGTGCCAGCAGTTCCTCTAGCGGGAGCGGCAATGAGCAGTTCTTC.

The CDR3 nucleotides are TGTGCCAGCAGCTCCAGGGGGCGAGTAGAGACCCAGTACTTC. It specifies CASSSRGRVETQYF. The rearrangement links TRBV7-3 to TRBJ2-5, with 8 bases aligning to TRBD1. Trimming took 4 bases from V and 4 from J; bases not matched to a gene: 5. This CDR3 has 14 amino acids. Germline CDR1 reads SGHTA; CDR2 reads FQGTGA.

This clone was found a few times. The CDR3 sequence: CASSYDRGVDYGYTF. The CDR3 DNA sequence: TGTGCCAGCAGTTACGACAGGGGGGTTGACTATGGCTACACCTTC. The chain couples TRBV6-5 to TRBJ1-2; 9 bases agree with TRBD1. This CDR3 has 15 amino acids. CDR1 MNHEY and CDR2 SVGAGI come from the germline V gene. V was clipped by 2 bases and J by 3 bases; unmatched bases: 4.

The chain carries TRBV27 and TRBJ2-7; D is uncertain. The V and J ends lost 3 bases and 3 bases respectively, with 12 bases between them. CDR1 is MNHEY and CDR2 is SMNVEV in the germline V gene (reference sequence). This CDR3 region has 14 residues. Here the CDR3 DNA reads TGTGCCAGCAGTTTCCGCCCTGAGATCTACGAGCAGTACTTC. Residues: CASSFRPEIYEQYF.

On this clone itself: This sample includes further DNA sequences coding for the same CDR3. The rearrangement uses TRBV5-1 and TRBJ2-2; D is perhaps TRBD1 (6 bases). The germline V and J ends were trimmed by 2 bases and 5 bases, with 13 bases remaining between them. The germline V gene has CDR1 SGHRS and CDR2 YFSETQ. CDR3 length: 15 amino acids. The CDR3 region has the DNA TGCGCCAGCAGCTTAGAAGGGGGTCGGACCGGGGAGCTGTTTTTT. This encodes CASSLEGGRTGELFF.

CDR3 residues: CASSSTGSRQPQHF. Here the CDR3 DNA reads TGTGCCAGCAGTTCAACAGGGAGTCGACAGCCCCAGCATTTT. The chain carries TRBV28 and TRBJ1-5; tentatively, D is TRBD1 (6 bases). Germline V gene data show CDR1 as MDHEN and CDR2 as SYDVKM. The CDR3 contains 14 residues. V was pared by 4 bases and J by 7 bases, with 14 bases between.

The genes are TRBV7-9 and TRBJ2-7; 13 positions agree with TRBD2. V lost 5 bases to trimming and J lost 4 bases; unmatched junction nucleotides: 11. The CDR3 runs to 17 residues. CDR1 and CDR2 from the germline V gene are SEHNR and FQNEAQ (reference sequence). CDR3 nucleotides: TGTGCCAGCAGCCCCGGGACTAGCGGGACGGCGACTTACGAGCAGTACTTC. This sequence encodes CASSPGTSGTATYEQYF.

This chain joins TRBV6-1 and TRBJ2-3; TRBD2 aligns across 9 bases. The CDR3 loop spans 16 amino acids. Germline-derived CDR1 and CDR2 are MNHNS and SASEGT. The J segment lost 10 bases and the V segment lost 3 bases, leaving 14 bases of the junction unmatched. The CDR3 protein is CASSDWMAGGPPSQYF. The CDR3 DNA reads TGTGCCAGCAGTGATTGGATGGCGGGAGGGCCCCCATCGCAGTATTTT.

DNA of the CDR3: TGTGCCAGCAGCTTATCCACCGGGACAGCGGGTTCACCCCTCCACTTT. Encoded protein: CASSLSTGTAGSPLHF. This chain uses TRBV3-1 (or the pseudogene TRBV3-2) with TRBJ1-6, with 7 nucleotides matching TRBD1. V trimming: 5 bases; J trimming: 9 bases; junction bases outside the gene matches: 13. The length of the CDR3 is 16 residues. CDR1 and CDR2 (germline): LGHDT, YNNKEL (reference sequence).

The chain has TRBV4-1 and TRBJ2-5, with 7 bases fitting TRBD2. The V segment lost 1 base and the J segment 2 bases; nucleotides outside the gene matches: 10. The CDR3 sequence is 17 residues long. Germline CDR1 reads MGHRA; CDR2 reads YSYEKL. CDR3 residues: CASSQGRKGSGQETQYF. As DNA, the CDR3 is TGCGCCAGCAGCCAAGGGAGGAAGGGTAGCGGGCAAGAGACCCAGTACTTC.

The rearrangement links TRBV21-1 to TRBJ2-1; TRBD2 is the table's D call and was not checked against the DNA. TRBV21-1 is deemed a pseudogene. This CDR3 has 18 residues. The CDR3 reads CASSKEGTSGRVYNEQFF. CDR3 bases: TGTGCCAGCAGCAAAGAAGGGACTAGCGGGAGGGTCTACAATGAGCAGTTCTTC.

The V gene is TRBV11-2, the J gene TRBJ2-5; 7 positions match TRBD2. CDR3 length: 14 residues. Germline loops: CDR1 SGHAT, CDR2 FQNNGV. J was trimmed by 3 bases and V by 3 bases; bases with no gene match: 4. The CDR3 nucleotides read TGTGCCAGCAGCTTTAGGACTAGAGAAGAGACCCAGTACTTC. It encodes CASSFRTREETQYF.

This clone came up once. The chain has TRBV28 and TRBJ2-2; D unresolved. The V end was cut by 5 bases, the J end by 1 base, with 11 bases between. Germline loops: CDR1 MDHEN, CDR2 SYDVKM. The CDR3 has 15 amino acids. In DNA form, the CDR3 reads TGTGCCAGCAGTCCACCTAACAGGAACACCGGGGAGCTGTTTTTT. Translated, it gives CASSPPNRNTGELFF.

The chain is built from TRBV19 and TRBJ2-4; TRBD2 agrees at 8 bases. V trimming: 4 bases; J trimming: 3 bases; junction bases outside the gene matches: 5. CDR3 length: 15 amino acids. The V gene's germline CDR1 is LNHDA and CDR2 SQIVND (reference sequence). This CDR3 is CASSRAGVYKNIQYF. The CDR3 DNA reads TGTGCCAGTAGTAGAGCGGGAGTGTACAAAAACATTCAGTACTTC.

The J gene is TRBJ2-3, the V gene TRBV24-1, with 7 bases that match TRBD2. This CDR3 is 17 amino acids long. J was trimmed by 0 bases and V by 3 bases; bases with no gene match: 8. CDR1 and CDR2 from the germline V gene are KGHDR and SFDVKD. The CDR3 spells CATSDLKISGSTDTQYF. The DNA for the CDR3 is TGTGCCACCAGTGATCTTAAAATTAGCGGGAGCACAGATACGCAGTATTTT.